This TCR beta chain comes out of a study of blood T cell repertoires in COVID-19. About the research overall: Italy, Spain and the United States were the sources of the convalescent and acute COVID-19 samples. Sources were T cells, B-cell-depleted T cells, or PBMCs; the material itself was cDNA or gDNA.

V lost 11 bases and J 2 bases, leaving 10 bases between the germline ends. This CDR3 has 12 amino acids. Germline CDR1 WSHSY, CDR2 SAAADI. In the source study's methods: Reference gene primer amplification gave nucleated cell count estimates. Measured with immunoSEQ multiplex PCR; TCRdb has only the in-frame clones, and not every one. Clone size and the V and J calls come from that table; the DNA yielded D and trimming. The sample includes some 320,000 clones, around 85% of them seen just once. The specimen sequenced was peripheral blood. The receptor was isolated from a human donor in a cohort sampled during active COVID-19. The rearrangement uses TRBV10-2 and TRBJ2-1; D is unresolved. DNA of the CDR3: TGCGCCTGCGGTAGGCCCTACAATGAGCAGTTCTTC. Translated: CACGRPYNEQFF.